The 12 T cell receptor beta chains reported below all come from one sample, sequenced in a study of T cell therapy after organ transplantation. No antigen is known for these receptors. Time point of the sample: 20-29 weeks after completion of therapy. Produced via immunoSEQ multiplex PCR; TCRdb's table is partial and in-frame only. The sample lists around 19,000 clones, about 83% occurring once. Specimen: CD8+ T cells from blood, collected after autologous CMV-specific T cell therapy. Receptor source: a human patient who had received a solid organ transplant and had CMV disease. A share of the T cells may be of graft donor origin.

The chain employs TRBV4-3 and TRBJ1-2, with a tentative D call TRBD1 (5 bases). Trimming cost V 2 bases and J 4 bases, with 11 bases left between them. CDR1 is LGHNA and CDR2 is YSLEER in the germline V gene. The CDR3 covers 14 residues. CDR3: CASSQYRGTYGYTF. CDR3 nucleotides: TGCGCCAGCAGCCAATACCGCGGGACCTATGGCTACACCTTC.

The CDR3: CASSYLGQRNQPQHF. In nucleotides, the CDR3 is TGTGCCAGCAGTTACCTGGGACAGAGAAATCAGCCCCAGCATTTT. V usage is TRBV6-5 and J usage is TRBJ1-5; 7 bases are shared with TRBD1. Germline V lookup: CDR1 MNHEY, CDR2 SVGAGI. The V gene end was trimmed by 2 bases and the J gene end by 4 bases; junction bases not matched to a gene: 5. The CDR3 is made up of 15 amino acids.

This clone was counted between two and nine times. This sequence joins TRBV6-5 and TRBJ1-1; TRBD1 might be the D (5 bases). The CDR3 spans 14 residues. Germline values: CDR1 MNHEY, CDR2 SVGAGI. With 6 bases removed from V and 0 bases from J, the gap between germline ends came to 11 bases. CDR3 in amino acids: CASSPGPLNTEAFF. The CDR3 DNA sequence: TGTGCCAGCAGCCCGGGACCGCTGAACACTGAAGCTTTCTTT.

As to this clone: This specimen includes other DNA sequences encoding the same CDR3. The V call is TRBV6-5, the J call TRBJ2-7, with a tentative D call TRBD2 (6 bases). Germline-derived CDR1 and CDR2 are MNHEY and SVGAGI. Trimming removed 3 bases at V and 3 bases at J, with 12 bases between. This CDR3 contains 14 residues. CDR3 protein: CASSYGGGGYEQYF. The CDR3 DNA follows: TGTGCCAGCAGTTATGGGGGAGGAGGCTACGAGCAGTACTTC.

The V and J genes are TRBV5-1 and TRBJ2-3, with TRBD1 matching over 11 bases. The CDR3 is 16 residues long. In germline, CDR1 is SGHRS, CDR2 YFSETQ. The ends lost 9 bases at V and 9 bases at J; junction bases unmatched: 18. The CDR3 region is CATRGRDRGYFDTQYF. The CDR3 nucleotides read TGCGCCACCAGAGGAAGGGACAGGGGGTATTTTGACACGCAGTATTTT.

The V gene is TRBV15, the J gene TRBJ2-2; no firm D call. The germline V gene encodes CDR1 LNHNV and CDR2 YYDKDF (reference sequence). This CDR3 has 21 amino acids. V lost 2 bases, J lost 4 bases, and 29 bases lay in between. This CDR3 is CATSRYWRTTFSPRSTGELFF. CDR3 sequence (DNA): TGTGCCACCAGCAGATATTGGAGAACCACATTCTCCCCGCGATCCACCGGGGAGCTGTTTTTT.

The V gene is TRBV4-1, the J gene TRBJ1-4; D unresolved. There are 15 residues in the CDR3. Germline CDR1 and CDR2: MGHRA and YSYEKL. Trimming cost V 0 bases and J 7 bases, with 12 bases left between them. The CDR3 sequence is CASSQEGLLTEKLFF. In DNA, the CDR3 is TGCGCCAGCAGCCAAGAAGGTCTTCTTACTGAAAAACTGTTTTTT.

The chain links TRBV25-1 to TRBJ1-5; D may be TRBD1 (5 bases). Germline V gene sequence: CDR1 MGHDK, CDR2 SYGVNS. The ends were cut back, 5 bases at V and 0 bases at J, with 11 bases in the middle. This CDR3 region has 15 residues. CDR3 sequence: CASSQAGGSNQPQHF. The DNA for the CDR3 is TGTGCCAGCAGTCAGGCGGGGGGTAGCAATCAGCCCCAGCATTTT. Full variable domain (missing parts from reference TRBV25-1 and TRBJ1-5): EADIYQTPRYLVIGTGKKITLECSQTMGHDKMYWYQQDPGMELHLIHYSYGVNSTEKGDLSSESTVSRIRTEHFPLTLESARPSHTSQYLCASSQAGGSNQPQHFGDGTRLSIL.

The rearrangement joins TRBV27 to TRBJ2-7; the match to TRBD1 covers 8 bases. After removal of 3 bases from V and 4 bases from J, the junction contained 8 bases not matched to a gene. Germline CDR1 reads MNHEY; CDR2 reads SMNVEV (reference sequence). CDR3 length: 15 amino acids. The CDR3 loop reads CASSFWGTGAYEQYF. Written as DNA, the CDR3 is TGTGCCAGCAGTTTTTGGGGGACAGGTGCATACGAGCAGTACTTC.

This clone has a single count. The rearrangement joins TRBV9 to TRBJ2-6; 9 bases agree with TRBD1. The CDR3 contains 17 residues. J lost 3 bases, V lost 4 bases, and 8 bases had no gene match. Germline CDR1 SGDLS, CDR2 YYNGEE. Here the CDR3 DNA reads TGTGCCAGCAGCTCCCCGGACAGGGGTTTTGGGGCCAACGTCCTGACTTTC. Translated, it gives CASSSPDRGFGANVLTF. The whole variable domain, remainder taken from reference TRBV9 and TRBJ2-6, is DSGVTQTPKHLITATGQRVTLRCSPRSGDLSVYWYQQSLDQGLQFLIQYYNGEERAKGNILERFSAQQFPDLHSELNLSSLELGDSALYFCASSSPDRGFGANVLTFGAGSRLTVL.

The chain carries TRBV4-3 and TRBJ1-4; D not resolved. CDR1 and CDR2 from the germline V gene are LGHNA and YSLEER. The V and J ends lost 4 bases and 13 bases respectively, with 16 bases between them. The CDR3 loop spans 13 amino acids. The CDR3 DNA reads as TGCGCCAGCAGCCGATACACCCCTGAGGGACTGTTTTTT. Protein sequence: CASSRYTPEGLFF.

The V gene is TRBV28, the J gene TRBJ1-1; a weak D match, TRBD1 (6 bases). This CDR3 spans 13 amino acids. Germline assignment: CDR1 MDHEN and CDR2 SYDVKM. V lost 6 bases to trimming and J lost 0 bases, with 8 bases between them. Written as DNA, the CDR3 is TGTGCCAGCAGAGGGGGGATGAACACTGAAGCTTTCTTT. Residues: CASRGGMNTEAFF.